Below, 9 T cell receptor beta chains from the same sample are listed, as sequenced in a study of human T cells and chemical hapten exposure. Time point indicated: pre-sensitization, week 0. Described treatment: therapeutic diphenylcyclopropenone sensitization with weekly scalp DPC. One entry per CDR3 protein, called by TCRdb with MiXCR from the RACE reads. The sample has some 84,000 distinct CDR3 sequences; around 7.9% are singletons. The sequenced sample was whole blood, obtained in connection with sensitization to the hapten diphenylcyclopropenone (DPC). These receptors originate from a man aged 35 to 55 with alopecia areata. Some clones in this sample may be carry-over from other donors' samples.

The chain uses TRBV12-3 or TRBV12-4 and TRBJ1-6, with 10 bases identical to TRBD1. Unmatched junction bases numbered 6, after V lost 6 bases and J lost 4 bases. The CDR3 loop spans 16 amino acids. CDR3 loop: CASSRQGAMYNSPLHF. The CDR3 DNA is TGTGCCAGCAGCCGACAGGGGGCAATGTATAATTCACCCCTCCACTTT.

V gene TRBV7-9 combines with J gene TRBJ2-3; D uncertain. The length of the CDR3 is 14 residues. The germline gives CDR1 SEHNR, CDR2 FQNEAQ (reference sequence). The V end was cut by 5 bases, the J end by 4 bases, with 13 bases between. CDR3 sequence reads: CASSQTRDADTQYF. The CDR3 DNA is TGTGCCAGCAGCCAGACCCGAGACGCAGATACGCAGTATTTT.

At least ten counts were recorded for this clonotype. The gene calls are TRBV11-3 and TRBJ2-1; D possibly corresponds to TRBD2 (6 bases). V lost 4 bases to trimming and J lost 6 bases, with 10 bases between them. The germline gives CDR1 SGHNT, CDR2 YENEEA. This CDR3 spans 13 amino acids. This chain's CDR3 is CASSWGVGNEQFF. CDR3 sequence (DNA): TGTGCCAGCAGCTGGGGGGTTGGCAATGAGCAGTTCTTC. The complete variable domain, with remaining parts taken from reference TRBV11-3 and TRBJ2-1, reads EAGVVQSPRYKIIEKKQPVAFWCNPISGHNTLYWYLQNLGQGPELLIRYENEEAVDDSQLPKDRFSAERLKGVDSTLKIQPAELGDSAVYLCASSWGVGNEQFFGPGTRLTVL.

This clonotype was recorded at least ten times. The chain recombines TRBV15 with TRBJ2-1; TRBD2 matches 8 bases. CDR1 is LNHNV, CDR2 YYDKDF, per germline (reference sequence). CDR3 size: 13 residues. The ends lost 6 bases at V and 2 bases at J; junction bases unmatched: 0. The CDR3 reads CATRAGAYNEQFF. In DNA form, the CDR3 reads TGTGCCACCAGAGCGGGGGCCTACAATGAGCAGTTCTTC.

This clonotype was seen only a few times. The chain joins TRBV29-1 to TRBJ1-1, with D perhaps TRBD1 (6 bases). V gave up 6 bases and J gave up 5 bases, with 16 bases separating them. The CDR3 runs 13 residues. The germline V gene has CDR1 SQVTM and CDR2 ANQGSEA. CDR3 amino acids: CSVAAGAGTEAFF. In DNA form, the CDR3 reads TGCAGCGTCGCCGCAGGGGCAGGGACTGAAGCTTTCTTT.

This chain joins TRBV4-3 and TRBJ2-7, with no clear D. Germline V lookup: CDR1 LGHNA, CDR2 YSLEER. Trimming removed 1 base at V and 1 base at J, with 8 bases between. The CDR3 is made up of 14 amino acids. CDR3 loop: CASSQVGSSYEQYF. The CDR3 DNA follows: TGCGCCAGCAGCCAAGTAGGCAGTTCCTACGAGCAGTACTTC.

V and J are TRBV6-2 or TRBV6-3 and TRBJ2-7; D may be TRBD1 (5 bases). Germline lookup yields CDR1 MNHEY and CDR2 SVGEGT. CDR3 length: 13 amino acids. V gave up 5 bases and J gave up 2 bases, with 10 bases separating them. CDR3 in amino acids: CASSPTGTYEQYV. The CDR3 DNA reads TGTGCCAGCAGTCCTACAGGAACCTACGAGCAGTACGTC.

The chain employs TRBV6-5 and TRBJ2-7; D is perhaps TRBD1 (6 bases). The length of the CDR3 is 17 residues. V lost 6 bases, J lost 3 bases, and 24 bases lay in between. Germline V gene lookup returns CDR1 MNHEY and CDR2 SVGAGI. CDR3 residues: CASSPRQVPTMFYEQYF. The CDR3 region has the DNA TGTGCCAGCAGCCCGAGACAGGTCCCGACAATGTTCTACGAGCAGTACTTC.

This chain links TRBV12-3 or TRBV12-4 with TRBJ1-5; D not certain. The CDR3 consists of 13 residues. Trimming shortened V by 2 bases and J by 1 base, and 3 bases separated the two germline ends. The CDR3: CASSLMSNQPQHF. The CDR3 DNA sequence: TGTGCCAGCAGTTTAATGAGCAATCAGCCCCAGCATTTT.